The 2 T cell receptor beta chains presented below share a single source sample, sequenced in a study of beta chain features in type 1 diabetes. Expressed TCRB transcripts were sequenced after all isolated RNA was converted to cDNA. Libraries were prepared by immunoSEQ multiplex PCR; TCRdb keeps only in-frame clonotypes and omits some of them. The profile covers about 24,000 clones, with 55% to 75% appearing a single time and 2% to 2.5% taken by the ten largest. Sequencing used Tregs from blood. The source is a woman in her thirties or forties in good health.

The chain has TRBV5-1 and TRBJ1-1, with D possibly TRBD1 on 5 matching bases. CDR3 size: 14 residues. Trimming removed 0 bases at V and 6 bases at J, with 12 bases between. CDR1 and CDR2 (germline): SGHRS, YFSETQ. The CDR3 sequence is CASSLAAWGAEAFF. The CDR3 nucleotides are TGCGCCAGCAGCTTGGCCGCTTGGGGGGCTGAAGCTTTCTTT.

The chain's CDR3 is CASRATGESVFTEAFF. The CDR3 DNA is TGTGCCAGCAGAGCGACAGGGGAGTCTGTGTTCACTGAAGCTTTCTTT. This rearrangement joins TRBV25-1 to TRBJ1-1, with TRBD1 matching 8 bases. J gave up 4 bases and V 6 bases, and 13 bases lay outside the gene matches. Germline CDR1 MGHDK, CDR2 SYGVNS. The CDR3 covers 16 residues.